Below, one T cell receptor (beta chain) is given with its context. This clonotype was picked up a small number of times. The target of this receptor is not known. Qualities for individual bases were not recorded, and no much larger clone is one base off. Synthesis of TCR cDNA relied on 5'RACE template switching, a step that introduced a universal primer site along with unique molecular identifiers. Priming of cDNA synthesis was performed from both the TCR alpha and TCR beta constant segments. Library amplification involved two PCR steps, and the second step added sample barcodes and sequencing adapters. Libraries were sequenced on Illumina HiSeq 2500 (2x100 bp) or NovaSeq (2x150 bp). The source study handled its data this way. Reads were demultiplexed and collapsed into UMI consensus sequences with MIGEC, and V(D)J alignment was performed with MiXCR. Vaccine-responding clonotypes were identified with edgeR using replicate PBMC samples, with FDR below 0.01 and a log2 fold change above 5 up to day 15 being required. Each bulk clonotype was labeled CD4 or CD8 based on which sequenced repertoire, CD4 or CD8, contained the clonotype at higher abundance. The public reads were reanalyzed by TCRdb: fastp trimming at Q25, MiXCR alignment, in-frame beta chains only. Here each entry gathers all rows of one CDR3 protein and keeps the most common genes and DNA. The V and J calls and clone size are TCRdb's, not the authors'. The sample table records approximately 600,000 distinct CDR3 sequences; 10% to 15% of these occur just once. The ten most abundant clones make up approximately 15% of the sample.

The sample's treatment or condition label, decoded: live attenuated yellow fever vaccine strain. At each blood-draw timepoint, two biological replicates of bulk PBMCs were collected. PBMCs were isolated from peripheral blood using a standard Ficoll-Paque protocol. TriZol was used to extract RNA from bulk PBMCs, from CD4 and CD8 fractions, and from dextramer-positive and dextramer-negative fractions. This sample is drawn from a study of T cells after yellow fever vaccination (dated by TCRdb to between 2018 and 2020). About the study as a whole: Libraries from fractions with low cell numbers were prepared with the SMART-Seq v4 Ultra Low Input RNA kit. Two healthy male donors, one aged 18 to 30 and one aged 30 to 40 years, were included in the cohort. Blood was collected at multiple timepoints before and after primary and secondary immunization, and bulk PBMC replicates and cell subsets were isolated. To follow T-cell clones before and after primary and booster YFV17D yellow fever vaccination, bulk TCR alpha and beta repertoires were sequenced over time. Broader findings and caveats from the paper: After the booster, most clones that had expanded after primary vaccination were detected again (roughly 95% of CD4 and roughly 86% of CD8), suggesting broad maintenance of memory. A small share of clonotypes occurred in both CD4 and CD8 compartments, likely arising from convergent recombination. Because abundant contaminating clonotypes from the bulk population could be contained in FACS-sorted repertoires, computational filtering was required. The secondary T-cell response was weaker than the primary response but faster, peaking on day 5 instead of day 15. Only two donors were included in the study, so the extent to which the findings can be generalized is limited.

The germline V end is reduced by 0 bases and the J end by 4 bases; junction bases left unmatched: 4. Counted from cysteine to phenylalanine, this CDR3 has 15 amino acids. Left in the record is the CDR3 DNA by itself, 45 bases read in frame from the first base. From a lookup of the germline V gene (reference sequence), CDR1 and CDR2 are MNHEY and SMNVEV. The chain is assembled from TRBV27 and TRBJ2-3, and 7 bases in between align with TRBD1. Sequenced here: PBMCs, sampled on the day of the yellow fever booster vaccination. The TCR comes from a man younger than 40 who received the YFV17D yellow fever vaccine. The DNA sequence is as follows: TGTGCCAGCAGTTTATCCGACAGGGTTTCAGATACGCAGTATTTT. Its coded protein is CASSLSDRVSDTQYF.